This entry lists 30 T cell receptor beta chains sequenced from one sample in a study of T cells in Graves' hyperthyroidism and ophthalmopathy (dated by TCRdb to between 2018 and 2021). Receptors were amplified or captured by multiplex PCR. The instrument was an Illumina HiSeq 2000. The TCR beta CDR3 regions were amplified from RNA transcripts. A first-round RT-PCR of the TCR CDR3 used the HTBI primer set with the Qiagen OneStep RT-PCR kit. TCRdb itself trimmed the public reads at Q25 with fastp, ran MiXCR and retained productive beta chains. Entries are consolidated by CDR3 protein sequence, retaining the most common genes and DNA. This sample has 560,000 or so distinct CDR3 sequences in its table, and about 20% of those were observed once. About half of the sample belongs to the ten largest clones. The sequenced material came from blood. These receptors came from a man aged 40-49 years with Graves' ophthalmopathy.

This clonotype was seen many times. The CDR3 is CASSYTPLSSYEQYF. The DNA of the CDR3 is TGTGCCAGCAGTTACACACCCTTGAGCTCCTACGAGCAGTACTTC. The genes are TRBV6-1 and TRBJ2-7; D is ambiguous. This CDR3 region has 15 residues. Trimming removed 5 bases from V and 0 bases from J, with 14 bases in between. The V gene's germline CDR1 is MNHNS and CDR2 SASEGT.

CDR3 sequence: CASSWPQSGGSETQYF. The DNA of the CDR3 is TGCGCCAGCAGCTGGCCCCAGTCGGGGGGGTCGGAGACCCAGTACTTC. V usage is TRBV5-1 and J usage is TRBJ2-5, with 8 bases lining up with TRBD2. CDR1 SGHRS and CDR2 YFSETQ come from the germline V gene. The CDR3 has 16 amino acids. J gave up 5 bases and V 3 bases, and 12 bases lay outside the gene matches.

This chain joins TRBV11-2 and TRBJ1-6; perhaps TRBD1 as D (6 bases). V lost 5 bases to trimming and J lost 9 bases, with 14 bases between them. CDR1 is SGHAT, CDR2 FQNNGV, per germline. The CDR3 extends over 14 amino acids. CDR3: CASSPGGLGSPLHF. The CDR3 coding sequence is TGTGCCAGCAGCCCGGGGGGCTTGGGTTCACCCCTCCACTTT.

The J gene is TRBJ1-1, the V gene TRBV19, with D possibly being TRBD1 (6 bases). Germline V gene lookup returns CDR1 LNHDA and CDR2 SQIVND (reference sequence). This CDR3 is built from 13 residues. Trimming removed 3 bases at V and 7 bases at J, with 12 bases between. This chain's CDR3 is CASSISGGGEAFF. In nucleotides, the CDR3 is TGTGCCAGTAGTATCAGCGGAGGGGGTGAAGCTTTCTTT.

This clonotype was counted ten times or more. V gene TRBV28 combines with J gene TRBJ1-6; D is perhaps TRBD1 (5 bases). The CDR3 contains 15 residues. The V and J ends lost 7 bases and 2 bases respectively, with 12 bases between them. The germline V gene encodes CDR1 MDHEN and CDR2 SYDVKM. The CDR3 loop is CASIRGRAYNSPLHF. The CDR3 DNA follows: TGTGCCAGCATCCGGGGACGAGCCTATAATTCACCCCTCCACTTT.

This clonotype was picked up a small number of times. This chain joins TRBV11-2 and TRBJ2-3; no reliable D call. The CDR3 runs to 13 residues. The V gene's germline CDR1 is SGHAT and CDR2 FQNNGV. Trimming shortened V by 5 bases and J by 10 bases, and 16 bases separated the two germline ends. CDR3 bases: TGTGCCAGCAGCCCAGCAGGACCAACCTCGCAGTATTTT. Translation gives CASSPAGPTSQYF.

This chain uses TRBV24-1 with TRBJ1-1; D might be TRBD1 (5 bases). Trimming left V 4 bases short and J 3 bases short, with 14 bases between. This CDR3 is 15 amino acids long. Germline CDR1 reads KGHDR; CDR2 reads SFDVKD. For the CDR3, the DNA is TGTGCCACCAGTGACCCAAACGGGGGGGACACTGAAGCTTTCTTT. Protein product: CATSDPNGGDTEAFF.

The chain joins TRBV5-4 to TRBJ2-7; weak D call: TRBD1 (6 bases). Per the germline V gene, CDR1 is SGHNT and CDR2 is YYREEE (reference sequence). This CDR3 is 15 amino acids long. V gave up 0 bases and J gave up 2 bases, with 12 bases separating them. The CDR3 DNA reads as TGTGCCAGCAGCTTGGGGCAGGGGACCGCCTACGAGCAGTACTTC. It translates to CASSLGQGTAYEQYF.

This chain uses TRBV11-2 with TRBJ1-1; D is perhaps TRBD1 (5 bases). V shed 1 base and J shed 13 bases, with 13 bases lying between them. CDR1 and CDR2 from the germline V gene are SGHAT and FQNNGV. There are 12 residues in the CDR3. The CDR3 DNA sequence: TGTGCCAGCAGCTTAGTAACGGGGCTGGGTTTCTTT. It translates to CASSLVTGLGFF.

This clonotype was found many times. This rearrangement joins TRBV13 to TRBJ1-2, with 7 bases fitting TRBD1. J lost 1 base, V lost 3 bases, and 2 bases had no gene match. Germline-derived CDR1 and CDR2 are PRHDT and FYEKMQ (reference sequence). The CDR3 sequence is 14 residues long. The DNA for the CDR3 is TGTGCCAGCAGCTTCGGACAGGTTAACTATGGCTACACCTTC. This sequence encodes CASSFGQVNYGYTF.

In its sample, this clonotype was seen a few times. The chain carries TRBV27 and TRBJ2-7; D is tentatively TRBD1 or TRBD2 (6 bases each). CDR1 MNHEY and CDR2 SMNVEV come from the germline V gene (reference sequence). Trimming removed 3 bases at V and 6 bases at J, with 12 bases between. This CDR3 contains 13 residues. CDR3 region: CASSFIEGGEQYF. As DNA, the CDR3 is TGTGCCAGCAGTTTTATCGAGGGGGGCGAGCAGTACTTC.

This clonotype has a handful of counts. The rearrangement joins TRBV4-3 to TRBJ2-2; D remains ambiguous. The V gene's germline CDR1 is LGHNA and CDR2 YSLEER. V lost 0 bases to trimming and J lost 5 bases, with 10 bases between them. This CDR3 has 15 amino acids. This CDR3 reads CASSQDGLITGELFF. CDR3 DNA sequence: TGCGCCAGCAGCCAAGATGGATTGATAACCGGGGAGCTGTTTTTT.

This clonotype was observed a handful of times. The gene calls are TRBV7-9 and TRBJ2-7, with D possibly TRBD1 on 6 matching bases. Germline V gene data show CDR1 as SEHNR and CDR2 as FQNEAQ (reference sequence). Trimming cost V 6 bases and J 4 bases, with 31 bases left between them. The CDR3 is 19 residues long. CDR3 sequence reads: CASSFIGGGQGLLGYEQYF. Here the CDR3 DNA reads TGTGCCAGCAGTTTTATCGGAGGTGGCCAGGGGCTCCTTGGGTACGAGCAGTACTTC. The full variable domain, with the rest looked up from reference TRBV7-9 and TRBJ2-7, is DTGVSQNPRHKITKRGQNVTFRCDPISEHNRLYWYRQTLGQGPEFLTYFQNEAQLEKSRLLSDRFSAERPKGSFSTLEIQRTEQGDSAMYLCASSFIGGGQGLLGYEQYFGPGTRLTVT.

This clonotype was counted many times. The CDR3, as DNA: TGTGCCAGCTCACCCGGTTCACAGGGGCCCTACGAGCAGTACTTC. Protein product: CASSPGSQGPYEQYF. This chain uses TRBV18 with TRBJ2-7; TRBD1 agrees at 7 bases. CDR3 size: 15 residues. Per germline, CDR1 KGHSH and CDR2 LQKENI. J gave up 2 bases and V 3 bases, and 7 bases lay outside the gene matches.

Only a few counts were recorded for this clonotype. The CDR3 sequence is CASTSGTSTANEQFF. The CDR3 coding sequence is TGTGCCAGCACTTCCGGGACTTCGACGGCCAATGAGCAGTTCTTC. This chain uses TRBV6-1 with TRBJ2-1; D might be TRBD2 (6 bases). The CDR3 is 15 amino acids. From germline, CDR1 is MNHNS and CDR2 SASEGT. Trimming took 7 bases from V and 6 from J, leaving 19 bases between them.

J is TRBJ1-4 and V is TRBV6-5, with a weak D call TRBD1 (6 bases). Deletions cut 4 bases from V and 0 bases from J, with 18 bases between. The CDR3 covers 18 residues. Germline assignment: CDR1 MNHEY and CDR2 SVGAGI. CDR3 DNA: TGTGCCAGCAGTTCCCTCCGCGGGGGGCCTTCAACTAATGAAAAACTGTTTTTT. Translation: CASSSLRGGPSTNEKLFF.

This rearrangement joins TRBV29-1 to TRBJ1-2, with D hard to call. The V end lost 8 bases, the J end lost 3 bases, and 10 bases lay between the germline ends. The CDR3 is made up of 11 amino acids. Per germline, CDR1 SQVTM and CDR2 ANQGSEA. CDR3 region: CSTLTDYGYTF. CDR3 coding DNA: TGCAGCACCCTGACTGACTATGGCTACACCTTC.

The chain is built from TRBV20-1 and TRBJ2-3; no clear D. This CDR3 comprises 12 residues. Deletions cut 5 bases from V and 2 bases from J, with 8 bases between. Germline values: CDR1 DFQATT, CDR2 SNEGSKA (reference sequence). DNA of the CDR3: TGCAGTGCTCGGGCCCTCACAGATACGCAGTATTTT. Translating gives CSARALTDTQYF.

There are many counts of this clonotype. The gene calls are TRBV18 and TRBJ2-7; 8 bases fit TRBD1. J was trimmed by 6 bases and V by 0 bases; bases with no gene match: 4. In germline, CDR1 is KGHSH, CDR2 LQKENI. The CDR3 extends over 14 amino acids. The CDR3 sequence is CASSPPADRGEQYF. For the CDR3, the DNA is TGTGCCAGCTCACCACCGGCAGACAGGGGCGAGCAGTACTTC.

This clonotype was observed many times. The chain joins TRBV3-1 to TRBJ2-5; a possible D gene is TRBD2 (7 bases). Trimming shortened V by 0 bases and J by 7 bases, and 12 bases separated the two germline ends. Germline CDR1 reads LGHDT; CDR2 reads YNNKEL (reference sequence). This CDR3 contains 14 residues. In DNA, the CDR3 is TGTGCCAGCAGCCAAGAGGGAGGGGGAGGGACCCAGTACTTC. Encoded protein: CASSQEGGGGTQYF.

The chain couples TRBV6-1 to TRBJ2-1, with 7 bases fitting TRBD2. CDR1 is MNHNS, CDR2 SASEGT, per germline. The V and J ends lost 3 bases and 14 bases, in that order; junction bases with no gene match: 4. The CDR3 sequence is 11 residues long. CDR3 nucleotides: TGTGCCAGCAGTGAGACTAGCTTGAAGTTCTTC. Translating gives CASSETSLKFF.

In its sample, this clonotype was seen a few times. V is TRBV30 and J is TRBJ2-3; the match to TRBD2 covers 9 bases. The CDR3 runs 14 residues. V shed 5 bases, J shed 4 bases, and the junction held 7 bases outside the gene matches. Germline-derived CDR1 and CDR2 are GTSNPN and SVGIG (reference sequence). In nucleotides, the CDR3 is TGTGCCTGGGAGACTAGCGGAAGATCAGATACGCAGTATTTT. It translates to CAWETSGRSDTQYF.

This clonotype appeared a single time. The chain joins TRBV10-3 to TRBJ2-2; 9 bases align to TRBD1. Per the germline V gene, CDR1 is ENHRY and CDR2 is SYGVKD. This CDR3 contains 14 residues. Trimming at V came to 6 bases and at J to 6 bases, leaving 5 bases not matched to a gene. In DNA, the CDR3 is TGTGCCATCAGGGGACAGGGAAATTCCGGGGAGCTGTTTTTT. Encoded protein: CAIRGQGNSGELFF.

At least ten counts were recorded for this clonotype. The rearrangement uses TRBV2 and TRBJ2-1; 10 bases fit TRBD2. Germline-derived CDR1 and CDR2 are SNHLY and FYNNEI. With 6 bases clipped from V and 5 bases from J, the junction kept 7 bases outside the gene matches. The CDR3 has 15 amino acids. The CDR3 reads CASSPGLAINNEQFF. For the CDR3, the DNA is TGTGCCAGCAGCCCGGGACTAGCGATTAACAATGAGCAGTTCTTC.

This clonotype showed up many times. The CDR3 sequence: CASSFHEQFF. CDR3 in DNA: TGTGCCAGCAGTTTCCATGAGCAGTTCTTC. This chain uses TRBV12-3 or TRBV12-4 with TRBJ2-1; no reliable D call. CDR3 length equals 10 residues. V lost 3 bases and J lost 8, with 2 bases in between.

The chain recombines TRBV6-1 with TRBJ2-3; no clear D gene. Trimming took off 7 bases at V and 6 bases at J, with 8 bases between the two ends. The CDR3 loop spans 11 amino acids. Germline values: CDR1 MNHNS, CDR2 SASEGT. CDR3 sequence: CASTALDTQYF. CDR3 DNA sequence: TGTGCCAGCACTGCCTTGGATACGCAGTATTTT.

The chain employs TRBV13 and TRBJ2-1; D is possibly TRBD1 or TRBD2 (5 bases each). With 6 bases removed from V and 0 bases from J, the gap between germline ends came to 12 bases. This CDR3 has 15 residues. CDR1 and CDR2 (germline): PRHDT, FYEKMQ (reference sequence). The CDR3 is CASSHSGTSYNEQFF. In DNA form, the CDR3 reads TGTGCCAGCAGTCACAGTGGGACCTCCTACAATGAGCAGTTCTTC.

There are a few counts of this clonotype. This sequence joins TRBV7-9 and TRBJ1-4, with D perhaps TRBD1 (5 bases). Trimming removed 0 bases from V and 7 bases from J, with 9 bases in between. This CDR3 contains 14 residues. Germline V gene sequence: CDR1 SEHNR, CDR2 FQNEAQ (reference sequence). The CDR3 sequence: CASSLAGTGEKLFF. The CDR3 DNA reads TGTGCCAGCAGCTTAGCCGGGACGGGTGAAAAACTGTTTTTT.

This clonotype was seen ten or more times. This chain joins TRBV7-2 and TRBJ2-7; D is perhaps TRBD2 (5 bases). Per the germline V gene, CDR1 is SGHTA and CDR2 is FQGNSA. The CDR3 is 14 residues long. The germline V and J ends were trimmed by 5 bases and 4 bases, with 15 bases remaining between them. The CDR3 reads CASSPYPRRYEQYF. CDR3 in DNA: TGTGCCAGCAGCCCCTACCCCCGGAGGTACGAGCAGTACTTC.

In the case of this clonotype: A much larger clone differs from this one at a single base, so this may be a read error. V is TRBV6-2 or TRBV6-3 and J is TRBJ2-7; 13 bases agree with TRBD2. The V gene end was trimmed by 5 bases and the J gene end by 2 bases; junction bases not matched to a gene: 3. The CDR3 has 15 residues. CDR1 is MNHEY and CDR2 is SVGEGT in the germline V gene. CDR3 in DNA: TGTGCCAGCAGTGGACTAGCGGGGGTTACCTACGAGCAGTACTTC. It translates to CASSGLAGVTYEQYF.